This T cell receptor (beta chain) was retrieved from a study of shared clonotypes between healthy human individuals. Across the whole study: Ranging from 18 to 49 in age, donors were a couple of women and a few men.

CDR3 length equals 14 residues. Trimming shortened V by 1 base and J by 1 base, and 5 bases separated the two germline ends. Germline V gives CDR1 SGHTA, CDR2 FQGNSA. In the authors' workflow: Junction-only sequences without quality scores came from ImmunoSEQ, so filtering differed. Clones were sequenced by immunoSEQ multiplex PCR, and TCRdb holds only the in-frame ones, with some missing. V, J and clone size derive from that table, while D and trimming were established from the DNA sequence. The sample has some 450,000 clones, 77% seen once; the top ten hold around 11%. The TCR comes from a middle-aged woman in good health. Some clones in this sample may be carry-over from other donors' samples. The chain couples TRBV7-2 to TRBJ1-3; D gene ambiguous. Sequenced input: PBMCs. The CDR3 region is CASSLVGSGNTIYF. The CDR3, as DNA: TGTGCCAGCAGCTTAGTAGGGTCTGGAAACACCATATATTTT.